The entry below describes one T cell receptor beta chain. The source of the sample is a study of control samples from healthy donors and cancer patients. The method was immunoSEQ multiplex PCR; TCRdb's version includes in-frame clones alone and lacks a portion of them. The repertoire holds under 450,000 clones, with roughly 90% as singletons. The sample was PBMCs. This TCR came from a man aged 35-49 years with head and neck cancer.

CDR3 DNA sequence: TGTGCCAGCAGTGATCAGGCGGTACCCAACAATGAGCAGTTCTTC. Translation gives CASSDQAVPNNEQFF. V usage is TRBV6-1 and J usage is TRBJ2-1, with D hard to call. This CDR3 comprises 15 residues. The V end was cut by 3 bases, the J end by 5 bases, with 14 bases between. The germline V gene encodes CDR1 MNHNS and CDR2 SASEGT.